The 18 T cell receptor beta chains given below trace back to one sample, sequenced in a study of T cells after yellow fever vaccination. TCRdb re-called the 5' RACE reads through MiXCR, storing one row per CDR3 protein. Of 300,000 to 400,000 distinct CDR3 sequences listed, 8.7% are singletons. The sample here was PBMCs, taken on the day of the first yellow fever vaccination. The receptors come from a man aged 18 to 35 who received the YFV17D yellow fever vaccine.

The chain is built from TRBV4-3 and TRBJ2-1; 9 bases match TRBD2. V was clipped by 0 bases and J by 5 bases; unmatched bases: 11. The CDR3 extends over 18 amino acids. The germline V gene has CDR1 LGHNA and CDR2 YSLEER. As DNA, the CDR3 is TGCGCCAGCAGCCAAGAAGGGGTTCGGCGGGGGGGCCACAATGAGCAGTTCTTC. Translation: CASSQEGVRRGGHNEQFF.

This clonotype was observed a few times. The genes are TRBV7-2 and TRBJ1-1; a possible D gene is TRBD1 (5 bases). V lost 1 base and J lost 4, with 10 bases in between. Germline V gene data show CDR1 as SGHTA and CDR2 as FQGNSA. The CDR3 length is 14 residues. CDR3 coding DNA: TGTGCCAGCAGCTTAGGGGGCGAGGTCACTGAAGCTTTCTTT. Amino acid sequence: CASSLGGEVTEAFF.

This clonotype has only a few counts. This chain links TRBV6-1 with TRBJ2-1; D might be TRBD2 (5 bases). V lost 7 bases to trimming and J lost 2 bases, with 18 bases between them. Germline V gene sequence: CDR1 MNHNS, CDR2 SASEGT. This CDR3 is 16 amino acids long. CDR3 sequence (DNA): TGTGCCAGCAACCCGCGGGCAGCCACCACCTACAATGAGCAGTTCTTC. Translated: CASNPRAATTYNEQFF.

The rearrangement links TRBV7-2 to TRBJ1-1; possible D gene TRBD1, 5 bases. This CDR3 is 15 amino acids long. The ends were cut back, 2 bases at V and 7 bases at J, with 17 bases in the middle. The germline V gene has CDR1 SGHTA and CDR2 FQGNSA. The CDR3 reads CASSLSGTPAGEAFF. The CDR3 DNA reads TGTGCCAGCAGCTTATCGGGGACCCCCGCTGGTGAAGCTTTCTTT.

The table lists this clonotype with many counts. V usage is TRBV4-3 and J usage is TRBJ2-1; 7 positions match TRBD2. This CDR3 has 17 residues. In germline, CDR1 is LGHNA, CDR2 YSLEER. V shed 0 bases, J shed 6 bases, and the junction held 11 bases outside the gene matches. The CDR3 loop is CASSQDPGGVGGNEQFF. The CDR3 DNA follows: TGCGCCAGCAGCCAAGATCCGGGGGGTGTAGGAGGCAATGAGCAGTTCTTC.

The chain carries TRBV29-1 and TRBJ1-2; 9 bases map to TRBD1. With 4 bases clipped from V and 5 bases from J, the junction kept 8 bases outside the gene matches. Germline V gene data show CDR1 as SQVTM and CDR2 as ANQGSEA. The CDR3 is 14 residues long. CDR3: CSVVLRQGVYGYTF. The DNA for the CDR3 is TGCAGCGTTGTCCTGAGACAGGGGGTTTATGGCTACACCTTC.

This clonotype was observed many times. The chain links TRBV4-1 to TRBJ1-5, with TRBD1 identical over 7 bases. Unmatched junction bases numbered 2, after V lost 2 bases and J lost 1 base. The germline V gene has CDR1 MGHRA and CDR2 YSYEKL. The CDR3 is made up of 15 amino acids. The CDR3 region is CASSQTGASNQPQHF. The CDR3 nucleotides read TGCGCCAGCAGCCAAACAGGGGCAAGCAATCAGCCCCAGCATTTT.

The chain links TRBV6-5 to TRBJ1-1; D is ambiguous. V shed 6 bases and J shed 8 bases, with 13 bases lying between them. The CDR3 runs to 12 residues. Germline CDR1 reads MNHEY; CDR2 reads SVGAGI. The CDR3 region is CASRNPRLEAFF. CDR3 nucleotides: TGTGCCAGCAGGAACCCACGGCTCGAAGCTTTCTTT.

V gene TRBV12-3 or TRBV12-4 combines with J gene TRBJ2-2; possible D gene TRBD1, 5 bases. The CDR3 is 15 residues long. The V gene lost 4 bases and the J gene lost 4 bases, with 13 bases spanning the gap. The CDR3 DNA is TGTGCCAGCAGTTCGAGACAGCTCCTCACCGGGGAGCTGTTTTTT. It encodes CASSSRQLLTGELFF.

Many counts were recorded for this clonotype. V is TRBV7-9 and J is TRBJ2-4; a possible D gene is TRBD2 (6 bases). Germline V gene lookup returns CDR1 SEHNR and CDR2 FQNEAQ (reference sequence). The length of the CDR3 is 16 residues. The V and J ends lost 1 base and 5 bases respectively, with 15 bases between them. Here the CDR3 reads CASSLGSELAQNIQYF. Written as DNA, the CDR3 is TGTGCCAGCAGCTTAGGATCAGAACTAGCACAAAACATTCAGTACTTC.

This clonotype came up a few times. This chain joins TRBV6-5 and TRBJ2-5; D perhaps matches TRBD1 (5 bases). Trimming removed 2 bases at V and 2 bases at J, with 9 bases between. Germline loops: CDR1 MNHEY, CDR2 SVGAGI. CDR3 length equals 14 residues. This CDR3 is CASSYVPGQETQYF. CDR3 bases: TGTGCCAGCAGTTACGTTCCAGGGCAAGAGACCCAGTACTTC.

This rearrangement joins TRBV6-5 to TRBJ1-3; no reliable D call. The V end lost 0 bases, the J end lost 3 bases, and 9 bases lay between the germline ends. The CDR3 contains 15 residues. The V gene's germline CDR1 is MNHEY and CDR2 SVGAGI. The CDR3 is CASSYSTGGGNTIYF. CDR3 bases: TGTGCCAGCAGTTACTCGACGGGTGGTGGAAACACCATATATTTT.

This clonotype turned up a few times. CDR3 coding DNA: TGCAGTGCCCGTAGGGGCGCTACTAGCACAGATACGCAGTATTTT. Amino acids: CSARRGATSTDTQYF. The V call is TRBV20-1, the J call TRBJ2-3; a possible D gene is TRBD1 (5 bases). The CDR3 is 15 amino acids. Trimming removed 6 bases at V and 0 bases at J, with 16 bases between. Germline V gene sequence: CDR1 DFQATT, CDR2 SNEGSKA (reference sequence).

This clonotype turned up a few times. The chain carries TRBV5-1 and TRBJ2-5, with D unresolved. The V end was cut by 0 bases, the J end by 3 bases, with 9 bases between. Germline CDR1 is SGHRS and CDR2 is YFSETQ. This CDR3 has 14 residues. CDR3 DNA sequence: TGCGCCAGCAGCTTGGCGTCCCGGGAAGAGACCCAGTACTTC. This codes for CASSLASREETQYF.

This chain links TRBV30 with TRBJ1-1; TRBD1 might be the D (5 bases). Germline V gene sequence: CDR1 GTSNPN, CDR2 SVGIG (reference sequence). This CDR3 is built from 12 residues. V was clipped by 4 bases and J by 1 base, with 7 bases between them. CDR3 DNA: TGTGCCTGGAATCAGGGGAACACTGAAGCTTTCTTT. This translates into CAWNQGNTEAFF. Looking up the rest from reference TRBV30 and TRBJ1-1 gives the full variable domain: SQTIHQWPATLVQPVGSPLSLECTVEGTSNPNLYWYRQAAGRGLQLLFYSVGIGQISSEVPQNLSASRPQDRQFILSSKKLLLSDSGFYLCAWNQGNTEAFFGQGTRLTVV.

The V gene is TRBV4-3, the J gene TRBJ2-3, with D perhaps TRBD2 (7 bases). The CDR3 has 19 residues. With 1 base removed from V and 2 bases from J, the gap between germline ends came to 22 bases. Per the germline V gene, CDR1 is LGHNA and CDR2 is YSLEER. This chain's CDR3 is CASSQGTLVAGATTDTQYF. As DNA, the CDR3 is TGCGCCAGCAGCCAAGGCACCCTCGTGGCGGGGGCGACCACAGATACGCAGTATTTT.

This clonotype appeared many times. The genes are TRBV12-3 or TRBV12-4 and TRBJ2-3, with a tentative D call TRBD2 (5 bases). The CDR3 is 14 residues long. The V end was cut by 6 bases, the J end by 4 bases, with 14 bases between. This CDR3 is CASRPEGAADTQYF. The DNA for the CDR3 is TGTGCCAGCAGGCCAGAGGGCGCGGCAGATACGCAGTATTTT.

This chain uses TRBV7-9 with TRBJ2-1, with D hard to call. The V end was cut by 3 bases, the J end by 7 bases, with 16 bases between. The length of the CDR3 is 15 residues. CDR1 is SEHNR, CDR2 FQNEAQ, per germline (reference sequence). CDR3 nucleotide sequence: TGTGCCAGCAGCTTCCCGCCCCGGTTGGGAAATGAGCAGTTCTTC. Translated, it gives CASSFPPRLGNEQFF. Variable domain in full (rest from reference TRBV7-9 and TRBJ2-1): DTGVSQNPRHKITKRGQNVTFRCDPISEHNRLYWYRQTLGQGPEFLTYFQNEAQLEKSRLLSDRFSAERPKGSFSTLEIQRTEQGDSAMYLCASSFPPRLGNEQFFGPGTRLTVL.